These 14 T cell receptor beta chains were sequenced from one sample in a study of OX40 agonist ivuxolimab in advanced cancers. Clones were sequenced by immunoSEQ multiplex PCR, and TCRdb holds only the in-frame ones, with some missing. The data hold roughly 80,000 clones, with approximately 83% observed a single time. The specimen was CD4+ or CD8+ T cells sorted from blood, collected in a trial of the OX40 agonist ivuxolimab. Every receptor here comes from an adult with an advanced solid tumor such as melanoma, head and neck, liver or kidney cancer.

V gene TRBV9 combines with J gene TRBJ2-2, with unresolved D. The germline V gene encodes CDR1 SGDLS and CDR2 YYNGEE. The CDR3 runs to 15 residues. V was shortened by 4 bases and J by 1 base, with 11 bases between the two germline ends. In DNA, the CDR3 is TGTGCCAGCAGCATCGACCCTCTGAACACCGGGGAGCTGTTTTTT. This encodes CASSIDPLNTGELFF.

The count of this clone is one. CDR3 region: CASSLRTGRNTGELFF. CDR3 sequence (DNA): TGTGCCAGCAGCTTAAGGACAGGGAGGAACACCGGGGAGCTGTTTTTT. The chain couples TRBV5-4 to TRBJ2-2, with 8 positions matching TRBD1. After removal of 2 bases from V and 1 base from J, the junction contained 4 bases not matched to a gene. The germline CDR1 and CDR2 sequences are SGHNT and YYREEE (reference sequence). The CDR3 is made up of 16 amino acids.

This clone occurred once. This chain connects TRBV7-9 to TRBJ1-4; D ambiguous. Trimming pared 4 bases from V and 0 bases from J, leaving 6 bases between. From germline, CDR1 is SEHNR and CDR2 FQNEAQ (reference sequence). The CDR3 runs to 14 residues. The CDR3: CASSWVTTNEKLFF. The CDR3 region has the DNA TGTGCCAGCAGCTGGGTCACAACTAATGAAAAACTGTTTTTT.

The V call is TRBV2, the J call TRBJ2-4; perhaps D is TRBD1 or TRBD2 (5 bases each). Germline V gene data show CDR1 as SNHLY and CDR2 as FYNNEI. CDR3 length: 13 amino acids. Between the trimmed V and J ends, which lost 6 bases and 0 bases, there was a span of 6 bases. CDR3 sequence: CASRGTAKNIQYF. The CDR3 region has the DNA TGTGCCAGCAGGGGGACAGCCAAAAACATTCAGTACTTC.

J is TRBJ2-5 and V is TRBV28; TRBD2 agrees at 12 bases. CDR1 and CDR2 (germline): MDHEN, SYDVKM. The CDR3 has 17 amino acids. The junction had 10 bases not matched to a gene; V was cut back by 6 bases and J by 2 bases. The CDR3 DNA sequence: TGTGCCAGCAGCACTCTCCGGACTAGCGGGGAACAAGAGACCCAGTACTTC. Translation: CASSTLRTSGEQETQYF. Using reference TRBV28 and TRBJ2-5 for the parts outside the CDR3, the full variable domain is DVKVTQSSRYLVKRTGEKVFLECVQDMDHENMFWYRQDPGLGLRLIYFSYDVKMKEKGDIPEGYSVSREKKERFSLILESASTNQTSMYLCASSTLRTSGEQETQYFGPGTRLLVL.

This clone has only one observation. This chain connects TRBV18 to TRBJ1-2; perhaps TRBD1 as D (6 bases). Trimming removed 4 bases at V and 3 bases at J, with 15 bases between. CDR3 size: 15 residues. The germline CDR1 and CDR2 sequences are KGHSH and LQKENI. The CDR3 region is CASSQEGGRDYGYTF. As DNA, the CDR3 is TGTGCCAGCTCACAAGAAGGGGGGCGCGACTATGGCTACACCTTC.

The chain joins TRBV5-1 to TRBJ1-4, with D hard to call. The germline V and J ends were trimmed by 0 bases and 7 bases, with 10 bases remaining between them. CDR3 length: 14 residues. Per germline, CDR1 SGHRS and CDR2 YFSETQ. Here the CDR3 DNA reads TGCGCCAGCAGCTTGGAATTGGTAACTGAAAAACTGTTTTTT. This gives the protein CASSLELVTEKLFF.

The chain recombines TRBV15 with TRBJ2-3; TRBD1 aligns across 7 bases. The CDR3 covers 13 residues. Germline trimming cut 7 bases from V and 2 bases from J; bases unmatched to any gene: 3. Germline V CDR1 and CDR2: LNHNV, YYDKDF (reference sequence). The CDR3 DNA reads TGTGCCACCAAGACAGGGACCACAGATACGCAGTATTTT. It encodes CATKTGTTDTQYF.

The genes are TRBV7-6 and TRBJ2-7, with 7 bases that match TRBD2. The germline gives CDR1 SGHVS, CDR2 FNYEAQ. V lost 4 bases, J lost 3 bases, and 0 bases stayed unmatched. The CDR3 sequence is 12 residues long. The CDR3 DNA is TGTGCCAGCAGCTCTAGCGGCTACGAGCAGTACTTC. Translated: CASSSSGYEQYF.

The chain uses TRBV4-2 and TRBJ2-7; D is uncertain. This CDR3 contains 14 residues. CDR1 is LGHNA, CDR2 YNFKEQ, per germline. Trimming shortened V by 1 base and J by 0 bases, and 7 bases separated the two germline ends. The CDR3 loop reads CASSQGDSSYEQYF. The CDR3 region has the DNA TGTGCCAGCAGCCAAGGTGACTCCTCCTACGAGCAGTACTTC.

This chain joins TRBV5-4 and TRBJ2-7; weak D call: TRBD2 (6 bases). The length of the CDR3 is 16 residues. Germline lookup yields CDR1 SGHNT and CDR2 YYREEE (reference sequence). V shed 0 bases and J shed 0 bases, with 13 bases lying between them. As DNA, the CDR3 is TGTGCCAGCAGCTTGGATTTAGCGGTTAGCTCCTACGAGCAGTACTTC. Translation: CASSLDLAVSSYEQYF. The variable domain in full, with the rest retrieved from reference TRBV5-4 and TRBJ2-7, is ETGVTQSPTHLIKTRGQQVTLRCSSQSGHNTVSWYQQALGQGPQFIFQYYREEENGRGNFPPRFSGLQFPNYSSELNVNALELDDSALYLCASSLDLAVSSYEQYFGPGTRLTVT.

The chain carries TRBV5-1 and TRBJ1-1; no clear D. The CDR3 loop spans 13 amino acids. Germline loops: CDR1 SGHRS, CDR2 YFSETQ. Trimming removed 6 bases from V and 4 bases from J, with 13 bases in between. CDR3 nucleotide sequence: TGCGCCAGCAAATCAACACTAGCCACTGAAGCTTTCTTT. Encoded protein: CASKSTLATEAFF.

This clone appeared once. The CDR3, as DNA: TGTGCCAGCAGCTTCTTTCGGGTCAAACGATCTAACTATGGCTACACCTTC. Its translation is CASSFFRVKRSNYGYTF. The chain has TRBV7-8 and TRBJ1-2; no clear D. In germline, CDR1 is SGHVS, CDR2 FQNEAQ. CDR3 length equals 17 residues. The V end lost 3 bases, the J end lost 0 bases, and 17 bases lay between the germline ends.

This clone was seen a handful of times. The chain has TRBV7-2 and TRBJ1-5, with D perhaps TRBD1 (6 bases). CDR3 length equals 14 residues. The germline V gene encodes CDR1 SGHTA and CDR2 FQGNSA. V shed 5 bases and J shed 6 bases, with 14 bases lying between them. CDR3 loop: CASSPRGQSQPQHF. DNA for the CDR3: TGTGCCAGCAGCCCAAGGGGACAATCTCAGCCCCAGCATTTT.